One sample yielded the 28 T cell receptor beta chains listed below, sequenced in a study of OX40 agonist ivuxolimab in advanced cancers. To prepare the library, the immunoSEQ multiplex PCR assay was applied. TCRdb re-hosts the immuneACCESS table, in-frame sequences only. Its copies lack some clones; in the studies checked, an unresolved V gene accounts for under half of them, and the cause for the rest is not known. The sample has tens of thousands of clones on record, 86% of them singletons. The ten largest clones add up to 6.5% of the sample. The sample consisted of CD4+ or CD8+ T cells sorted from blood, taken in a trial of the OX40 agonist ivuxolimab. These receptors all stem from an adult with an advanced solid tumor such as melanoma, head and neck, liver or kidney cancer.

V and J are TRBV18 and TRBJ2-5, with TRBD2 identical over 14 bases. The CDR3 runs to 16 residues. Germline V gene data show CDR1 as KGHSH and CDR2 as LQKENI. The J segment lost 4 bases and the V segment lost 2 bases, leaving 3 bases of the junction unmatched. The CDR3: CASSPGLAGGGETQYF. The DNA for the CDR3 is TGTGCCAGCTCACCAGGACTAGCGGGAGGTGGAGAGACCCAGTACTTC.

The chain joins TRBV5-1 to TRBJ2-1; 9 positions match TRBD1. Germline trimming cut 0 bases from V and 4 bases from J; bases unmatched to any gene: 2. This CDR3 is 15 amino acids long. From germline, CDR1 is SGHRS and CDR2 YFSETQ. The CDR3 sequence: CASSLGGQGYNEQFF. Here the CDR3 DNA reads TGCGCCAGCAGCTTGGGGGGACAGGGATACAATGAGCAGTTCTTC.

The V call is TRBV6-1, the J call TRBJ1-6; 10 bases are a match to TRBD1. Germline CDR1 reads MNHNS; CDR2 reads SASEGT. Trimming cost V 2 bases and J 10 bases; bases outside gene matches: 5. CDR3 length equals 15 residues. The CDR3, as DNA: TGTGCCAGCAGTGAATCCGGACAGGGGGGATCACCCCTCCACTTT. Protein product: CASSESGQGGSPLHF.

This chain uses TRBV5-1 with TRBJ2-1; a possible D gene is TRBD2 (6 bases). With 5 bases removed from V and 11 bases from J, the gap between germline ends came to 17 bases. Germline V lookup: CDR1 SGHRS, CDR2 YFSETQ. This CDR3 has 13 residues. CDR3 loop: CASRESSGSKQFF. The CDR3 coding sequence is TGCGCCAGCAGGGAGTCCAGCGGGTCGAAGCAGTTCTTC.

The chain employs TRBV4-1 and TRBJ1-2, with 7 bases identical to TRBD1. The CDR3 loop spans 17 amino acids. Germline assignment: CDR1 MGHRA and CDR2 YSYEKL. Unmatched junction bases numbered 15, after V lost 4 bases and J lost 4 bases. CDR3 bases: TGCGCCAGCAGCCCTCAGGGCGGACAGGTGGGGCTCTATGGCTACACCTTC. Residues: CASSPQGGQVGLYGYTF.

The rearrangement joins TRBV11-3 to TRBJ2-7; D assignment may be TRBD1 or TRBD2 (5 bases each). Germline CDR1 and CDR2: SGHNT and YENEEA. The length of the CDR3 is 13 residues. V lost 0 bases and J 7 bases, leaving 10 bases between the germline ends. CDR3 DNA: TGTGCCAGCAGCTTAGACGGGACGGGGGAGCAGTACTTC. Its translation is CASSLDGTGEQYF.

The V call is TRBV11-3, the J call TRBJ2-2; a weak D match, TRBD2 (6 bases). Germline CDR1 reads SGHNT; CDR2 reads YENEEA. Trimming took off 3 bases at V and 0 bases at J, with 8 bases between the two ends. The CDR3 is 15 residues long. This CDR3 is CASSFAGSNTGELFF. The CDR3 coding sequence is TGTGCCAGCAGCTTCGCGGGATCGAACACCGGGGAGCTGTTTTTT.

This chain uses TRBV6-5 with TRBJ1-2; D is possibly TRBD1 (5 bases). The CDR3 extends over 14 amino acids. Trimming left V 2 bases short and J 3 bases short, with 10 bases between. Germline V gene lookup returns CDR1 MNHEY and CDR2 SVGAGI. DNA for the CDR3: TGTGCCAGCAGTTACACGGGCAGGGACTATGGCTACACCTTC. Translated, it gives CASSYTGRDYGYTF.

This chain joins TRBV7-9 and TRBJ1-1; D call uncertain. The CDR3 extends over 14 amino acids. The germline gives CDR1 SEHNR, CDR2 FQNEAQ (reference sequence). Trimming left V 5 bases short and J 1 base short, with 11 bases between. The CDR3 DNA sequence: TGTGCCAGCAGCGAGGTTGGGGAGAACACTGAAGCTTTCTTT. Translation: CASSEVGENTEAFF.

J is TRBJ2-7 and V is TRBV14; 9 nucleotides align to TRBD2. Germline V gives CDR1 SGHDN, CDR2 FVKESK. This CDR3 has 13 residues. Trimming took 8 bases from V and 4 from J; bases not matched to a gene: 6. As DNA, the CDR3 is TGTGCCAGCGGGGCTAGCGGGGCTTACGAGCAGTACTTC. Amino acids: CASGASGAYEQYF. Supplemented by reference TRBV14 and TRBJ2-7, the full variable domain reads EAGVTQFPSHSVIEKGQTVTLRCDPISGHDNLYWYRRVMGKEIKFLLHFVKESKQDESGMPNNRFLAERTGGTYSTLKVQPAELEDSGVYFCASGASGAYEQYFGPGTRLTVT.

The chain is built from TRBV6-1 and TRBJ2-7; TRBD2 agrees at 7 bases. Germline V gives CDR1 MNHNS, CDR2 SASEGT. Losses at the gene ends were 1 base for V and 4 bases for J; bases not matched to a gene: 10. This CDR3 spans 16 amino acids. In DNA, the CDR3 is TGTGCCAGCAGTGAAGTTTTGGCAGCGGGGCAGTACGAGCAGTACTTC. Its translation: CASSEVLAAGQYEQYF.

In its sample, this clone was seen once. CDR3 protein: CASSPLQGSPNSPLHF. CDR3 nucleotides: TGTGCCAGCTCACCCCTACAGGGAAGTCCTAATTCACCCCTCCACTTT. This chain connects TRBV18 to TRBJ1-6, with D tentatively TRBD1 (6 bases). Germline V gene lookup returns CDR1 KGHSH and CDR2 LQKENI. CDR3 length: 16 residues. The ends were cut back, 3 bases at V and 6 bases at J, with 15 bases in the middle.

This clone came up once. In DNA, the CDR3 is TGCAGCGTTGTAGGGACTAGCGGGAGCCCCCTAGAGCAGTTCTTC. Encoded protein: CSVVGTSGSPLEQFF. The chain employs TRBV29-1 and TRBJ2-1; 14 nucleotides match TRBD2. The CDR3 length is 15 residues. The V gene's germline CDR1 is SQVTM and CDR2 ANQGSEA. With 4 bases clipped from V and 10 bases from J, the junction kept 9 bases outside the gene matches.

The J gene is TRBJ1-3, the V gene TRBV5-4; D is possibly TRBD1 (5 bases). The CDR3 consists of 14 residues. The V and J ends lost 1 base and 4 bases respectively, with 9 bases between them. The germline gives CDR1 SGHNT, CDR2 YYREEE (reference sequence). DNA of the CDR3: TGTGCCAGCAGCTTGCCCGGGGACGGAAACACCATATATTTT. It codes for CASSLPGDGNTIYF.

J is TRBJ2-7 and V is TRBV29-1, with no clear D. Trimming removed 6 bases at V and 4 bases at J, with 19 bases between. This CDR3 has 14 residues. Germline CDR1 reads SQVTM; CDR2 reads ANQGSEA. CDR3 region: CSVKLDPFPYEQYF. The CDR3 DNA reads as TGCAGCGTGAAATTGGACCCATTTCCTTACGAGCAGTACTTC.

The chain is built from TRBV11-1 and TRBJ2-1; 10 bases agree with TRBD2. Germline trimming cut 2 bases from V and 8 bases from J; bases unmatched to any gene: 9. Germline V gene lookup returns CDR1 SGHAT and CDR2 FQDESV (reference sequence). The CDR3 extends over 16 amino acids. CDR3 protein: CASSLNPSGRADEQFF. The CDR3 DNA reads TGTGCCAGCAGCTTAAATCCAAGCGGGAGGGCGGATGAGCAGTTCTTC.

This sequence joins TRBV18 and TRBJ2-1, with 7 bases aligning to TRBD1. The ends lost 2 bases at V and 5 bases at J; junction bases unmatched: 12. Per the germline V gene, CDR1 is KGHSH and CDR2 is LQKENI. There are 17 residues in the CDR3. The CDR3 DNA reads TGTGCCAGCTCACCAGGGTACATAGACAGGGACCACAATGAGCAGTTCTTC. Protein: CASSPGYIDRDHNEQFF.

This clone was picked up one time. V is TRBV7-9 and J is TRBJ1-1; D may be TRBD1 (6 bases). Germline V gene sequence: CDR1 SEHNR, CDR2 FQNEAQ (reference sequence). V lost 8 bases, J lost 2 bases, and 21 bases lay in between. This CDR3 comprises 16 residues. The CDR3 bases are TGTGCCAGCGCCCAGGGGCGGGAAGGGTATAACACTGAAGCTTTCTTT. Translation gives CASAQGREGYNTEAFF.

This clone turned up a few times. The rearrangement uses TRBV5-4 and TRBJ1-1; unclear D gene. The CDR3 has 13 amino acids. Deletions cut 4 bases from V and 8 bases from J, with 15 bases between. Germline V gene data show CDR1 as SGHNT and CDR2 as YYREEE (reference sequence). In DNA, the CDR3 is TGTGCCAGCAGCGAGCCAAACCTTTCCGAAGCTTTCTTT. Translating it yields CASSEPNLSEAFF.

The V call is TRBV7-3, the J call TRBJ2-3, with D maybe TRBD2 (6 bases). CDR1 and CDR2 (germline): SGHTA, FQGTGA. The CDR3 spans 14 residues. Trimming left V 3 bases short and J 0 bases short, with 7 bases between. This CDR3 reads CASSLAGSTDTQYF. The DNA of the CDR3 is TGTGCCAGCAGCTTGGCGGGGAGCACAGATACGCAGTATTTT.

This chain links TRBV11-3 with TRBJ2-3; D unclear. Germline-derived CDR1 and CDR2 are SGHNT and YENEEA. There are 14 residues in the CDR3. Trimming stripped 2 bases from V and 2 bases from J, with 8 bases between. CDR3 amino acids: CASSLSWNTDTQYF. The DNA of the CDR3 is TGTGCCAGCAGCTTAAGCTGGAACACAGATACGCAGTATTTT. The whole variable domain, remainder taken from reference TRBV11-3 and TRBJ2-3, is EAGVVQSPRYKIIEKKQPVAFWCNPISGHNTLYWYLQNLGQGPELLIRYENEEAVDDSQLPKDRFSAERLKGVDSTLKIQPAELGDSAVYLCASSLSWNTDTQYFGPGTRLTVL.

The chain couples TRBV29-1 to TRBJ1-1, with D possibly being TRBD1 (5 bases). Germline V gives CDR1 SQVTM, CDR2 ANQGSEA. The CDR3 totals 13 residues. V was shortened by 4 bases and J by 5 bases, with 14 bases between the two germline ends. The CDR3 region has the DNA TGCAGCGTTGTTGGGGGTATGAGTACTGAAGCTTTCTTT. Protein product: CSVVGGMSTEAFF.

This clone was detected once. Other DNA sequences of this sample code for an identical CDR3. The chain carries TRBV2 and TRBJ1-2, with D unresolved. The CDR3 is 10 amino acids. Per germline, CDR1 SNHLY and CDR2 FYNNEI. V was trimmed by 3 bases and J by 8 bases, leaving 4 bases between them. The CDR3 here is CASSEGGYTF. CDR3 coding DNA: TGTGCCAGCAGTGAGGGCGGCTACACCTTC.

The chain carries TRBV27 and TRBJ2-3, with a tentative D call TRBD2 (6 bases). With 6 bases removed from V and 4 bases from J, the gap between germline ends came to 11 bases. Germline V gives CDR1 MNHEY, CDR2 SMNVEV (reference sequence). CDR3 length: 13 residues. CDR3 region: CASSRGGPDTQYF. In DNA, the CDR3 is TGTGCCAGCAGCCGTGGAGGGCCAGATACGCAGTATTTT.

The chain links TRBV7-9 to TRBJ2-5, with 9 bases matching TRBD1. CDR3 length equals 18 residues. The germline CDR1 and CDR2 sequences are SEHNR and FQNEAQ (reference sequence). V dropped 4 bases and J dropped 2; count of bases not matched to a gene: 14. CDR3 bases: TGTGCCAGCAGCTCCCGGGACAGGGCTTTACAACCGCAAGAGACCCAGTACTTC. It codes for CASSSRDRALQPQETQYF.

This chain uses TRBV6-1 with TRBJ1-1; no reliable D call. CDR1 is MNHNS, CDR2 SASEGT, per germline. V dropped 8 bases and J dropped 5 bases, with 18 bases sitting between them. There are 14 residues in the CDR3. The CDR3 nucleotides are TGTGCCAGCGGTCCTAGAGGCTCGGGGACTGAAGCTTTCTTT. Translation gives CASGPRGSGTEAFF.

The chain combines TRBV7-9 with TRBJ1-3; no definite D call. V was trimmed by 1 base and J by 0 bases, leaving 10 bases between them. Germline CDR1 and CDR2: SEHNR and FQNEAQ (reference sequence). CDR3 size: 16 residues. The DNA for the CDR3 is TGTGCCAGCAGCTTAGTCGGCCCCAGCTCTGGAAACACCATATATTTT. It specifies CASSLVGPSSGNTIYF.

V gene TRBV7-9 combines with J gene TRBJ1-2, with D unresolved. Between the trimmed V and J ends, which lost 3 bases and 2 bases, there was a span of 13 bases. Germline assignment: CDR1 SEHNR and CDR2 FQNEAQ (reference sequence). The CDR3 consists of 15 residues. The CDR3 coding sequence is TGTGCCAGCAGCTTGCGATCGCCCAGGAACTATGGCTACACCTTC. Its translation: CASSLRSPRNYGYTF. Filled out from reference TRBV7-9 and TRBJ1-2, the complete variable domain reads DTGVSQNPRHKITKRGQNVTFRCDPISEHNRLYWYRQTLGQGPEFLTYFQNEAQLEKSRLLSDRFSAERPKGSFSTLEIQRTEQGDSAMYLCASSLRSPRNYGYTFGSGTRLTVV.